What follows describes a single T cell receptor (beta chain). The antigen is not known. Germline V gives CDR1 SQVTM, CDR2 ANQGSEA. The CDR3 has 11 amino acids. Trimming took 8 bases from V and 8 from J, leaving 13 bases between them. The PCR was carried out with 60 Vbeta primers and 13 Jbeta primers. Method: immunoSEQ multiplex PCR; TCRdb's copy keeps in-frame clones and lacks some. The repertoire holds about 140,000 clones, with over 75% as singletons. This sample was included in a study of cytomegalovirus exposure and HLA in healthy donors. Study overall: Researchers previously reported finding 100 million or so unique TCR beta sequences from 150 million to 200 million T cells. Study outcomes and limitations: TCR beta chains numbering more than 150 were designated cytomegalovirus-associated. Common viral pathogens seemed, in a later analysis, to connect with several of the most significant clusters. Analysis was performed later, and it showed HLA-associated TCR beta chains to be more clonally expanded than equally common others.

This rearrangement joins TRBV29-1 to TRBJ2-1, with a tentative D call TRBD2 (5 bases). This receptor was obtained from a man younger than 40 in good health and CMV-seronegative. The source material was PBMCs. The CDR3 DNA sequence: TGCAGCATTTACCAGGACTATGAGCAGTTCTTC. Encoded protein: CSIYQDYEQFF.